The rows below give T cell receptor beta chains drawn from one sample of a study of early T cells in non-severe SARS-CoV-2 infection. TCRdb passed the 5' RACE reads through MiXCR, listing each CDR3 protein once. This sample has about 71,000 distinct CDR3 sequences, with around 12% found just once. Sequencing was performed on whole blood, taken at baseline. Source of these receptors: an adult who was a healthcare worker with PCR-confirmed SARS-CoV-2 infection or an uninfected control (not recorded which). Each CDR3 is given with its conserved first and last residue. D genes are given only for firm matches. The listing skips clone size in some rows; elsewhere it reads once, few, many or a size class.

j_gene	abundance	v_gene	d_gene	CDR3aa	CDR3nt
TRBJ1-6	few	TRBV28	.	CASRGGSSYNSPLHF	TGTGCCAGCAGAGGCGGGAGCTCCTATAATTCACCCCTCCACTTT
TRBJ1-1	few	TRBV28	.	CASRGGRDTKPFF	TGTGCCAGCAGGGGGGGGAGGGACACTAAACCTTTCTTT
TRBJ2-5	.	TRBV6-6	.	CASSQAGANQETQYF	TGTGCCAGCAGTCAAGCCGGGGCGAATCAAGAGACCCAGTACTTC
TRBJ2-5	.	TRBV18	.	CASSPWTEETQYF	TGTGCCAGCTCACCCTGGACCGAAGAGACCCAGTACTTC
TRBJ1-1	many	TRBV20-1	.	CSADGGWPNTEAFF	TGCAGTGCTGACGGGGGGTGGCCGAACACTGAAGCTTTCTTT
TRBJ2-3	once	TRBV7-9	TRBD1	CASSLTGTGVGDTQYF	TGTGCCAGCAGCTTAACCGGGACAGGCGTCGGAGATACGCAGTATTTT
TRBJ1-1	few	TRBV20-1	.	CSARKIQDRTEAFF	TGCAGTGCTAGAAAAATCCAGGATCGCACTGAAGCTTTCTTT
TRBJ2-3	few	TRBV4-3	.	CASSHGPRDTQYF	TGCGCCAGCAGCCACGGGCCTAGGGATACGCAGTATTTT
TRBJ1-5	.	TRBV6-2/TRBV6-3	.	CASSYVTGSNQPQHF	TGTGCCAGCAGTTACGTGACAGGTAGTAATCAGCCCCAGCATTTT
TRBJ1-2	few	TRBV4-1	.	CASSQNLGRRANYGYTF	TGCGCCAGCAGCCAGAATTTGGGACGGAGAGCTAACTATGGCTACACCTTC
TRBJ1-4	few	TRBV9	.	CASSTLDEKLFF	TGTGCCAGCAGCACACTGGATGAAAAACTGTTTTTT
TRBJ2-1	many	TRBV5-1	TRBD1	CASSILDRGSYNEQFF	TGCGCCAGCAGCATCCTCGACAGGGGATCCTACAATGAGCAGTTCTTC
TRBJ2-1	many	TRBV27	.	CASSLGVVTNEQFF	TGTGCCAGCAGTTTGGGGGTTGTGACCAATGAGCAGTTCTTC
TRBJ2-5	.	TRBV6-1	.	CASSEYETQYF	TGTGCCAGCAGTGAATATGAGACCCAGTACTTC
TRBJ2-7	few	TRBV11-2	TRBD1	CASSLATGYEQYF	TGTGCCAGCAGCTTAGCGACAGGGTACGAGCAGTACTTC
TRBJ2-1	few	TRBV25-1	.	CASGIHNEQFF	TGTGCCAGCGGGATCCACAATGAGCAGTTCTTC
TRBJ2-7	.	TRBV28	TRBD1	CASSLPGQGFVDEQYF	TGTGCCAGCAGTCTACCGGGACAGGGGTTTGTCGACGAGCAGTACTTC
TRBJ1-1	many	TRBV28	.	CASKRETVNTEAFF	TGTGCCAGCAAGCGAGAGACGGTGAACACTGAAGCTTTCTTT
TRBJ1-4	few	TRBV18	.	CASSPDSWEKLFF	TGTGCCAGCTCACCCGACAGTTGGGAAAAACTGTTTTTT
TRBJ1-2	.	TRBV7-2	.	CASSLAWVPGTVYGYTF	TGTGCCAGCAGCTTAGCGTGGGTCCCCGGGACCGTCTATGGCTACACCTTC
TRBJ2-2	.	TRBV5-1	.	CASSNLTAAGELFF	TGCGCCAGCAGCAACCTGACAGCGGCCGGGGAGCTGTTTTTT
TRBJ1-2	.	TRBV2	TRBD1	CASSATGGDGYTF	TGTGCCAGCAGTGCGACAGGGGGAGATGGCTACACCTTC
TRBJ1-1	.	TRBV7-9	.	CASTPRGTEAFF	TGTGCCAGCACCCCCCGAGGGACTGAAGCTTTCTTT
TRBJ2-1	.	TRBV18	.	CASSPDYPYNEQFF	TGTGCCAGCTCCCCGGACTACCCCTACAATGAGCAGTTCTTC
TRBJ2-7	many	TRBV27	.	CASGIYEQYF	TGTGCCAGCGGGATCTACGAGCAGTACTTC
TRBJ1-6	.	TRBV15	.	CATSRDWKGSNSPLHF	TGTGCCACCAGCAGAGATTGGAAGGGCTCTAATTCACCCCTCCACTTT
TRBJ2-7	many	TRBV20-1	TRBD2	CSAIGEGLTYEQYF	TGCAGTGCCATAGGGGAGGGACTGACCTACGAGCAGTACTTC
TRBJ1-5	.	TRBV6-5	.	CASSLQGRGQPQHF	TGTGCCAGCAGTCTTCAGGGGAGAGGTCAGCCCCAGCATTTT
TRBJ2-6	many	TRBV4-3	.	CASSQDRSGANVLTF	TGCGCCAGCAGCCAAGATAGGTCAGGGGCCAACGTCCTGACTTTC
TRBJ2-1	.	TRBV28	TRBD2	CASSTELAGGRNEQFF	TGTGCCAGCAGCACCGAGCTAGCGGGGGGTCGCAATGAGCAGTTCTTC
TRBJ2-1	few	TRBV6-2/TRBV6-3	.	CASSSPLSEQFF	TGTGCCAGCAGCTCCCCCTTGTCCGAGCAGTTCTTC
TRBJ1-2	.	TRBV7-9	.	CASSARDAQNYGYTF	TGTGCCAGCAGCGCCCGGGACGCCCAAAACTATGGCTACACCTTC
TRBJ2-1	.	TRBV2	.	CAITTPELPNEQFF	TGTGCCATCACAACCCCCGAGCTCCCCAATGAGCAGTTCTTC
TRBJ2-6	few	TRBV18	.	CASSPSRASGANVLTF	TGTGCCAGCTCACCAAGCAGGGCCTCTGGGGCCAACGTCCTGACTTTC
TRBJ1-5	few	TRBV7-2	.	CASSPGGVSNQPQHF	TGTGCCAGCAGCCCTGGAGGGGTGAGCAATCAGCCCCAGCATTTT
TRBJ2-7	few	TRBV7-2	TRBD2	CASSSPGLALREQYF	TGTGCCAGCAGCTCGCCGGGACTAGCTTTGCGGGAGCAGTACTTC
TRBJ2-2	many	TRBV29-1	.	CSVEVGPGELFF	TGCAGCGTTGAAGTGGGTCCCGGGGAGCTGTTTTTT
TRBJ2-3	.	TRBV5-1	.	CASSSGIGTQYF	TGCGCCAGCAGCTCAGGGATTGGTACGCAGTATTTT
TRBJ2-1	.	TRBV6-5	TRBD2	CASRPGTRDSNEQFF	TGTGCCAGCAGACCCGGGACTAGAGATTCCAATGAGCAGTTCTTC
TRBJ2-1	few	TRBV28	.	CASTFSPPGATYNEQFF	TGTGCCAGCACCTTCTCGCCGCCGGGGGCGACCTACAATGAGCAGTTCTTC
TRBJ1-6	many	TRBV20-1	.	CSASYGDGGSPLHF	TGCAGTGCTAGTTACGGGGACGGCGGTTCACCCCTCCACTTT
TRBJ1-6	.	TRBV11-2	TRBD1	CASSLGQNSSPLHF	TGTGCCAGCAGCTTGGGACAGAACTCCTCACCCCTCCACTTT